Listed below are T cell receptor beta chains from one sample, sequenced in a study of T cells in Graves' hyperthyroidism and ophthalmopathy. One entry per CDR3 protein results from TCRdb running MiXCR on the multiplex PCR reads. Of some 380,000 distinct CDR3 sequences in the sample, about 13% were seen once. Sequenced input: blood. The receptors originated from a man in his thirties or forties with Graves' hyperthyroidism that later progressed to Graves' ophthalmopathy. Each CDR3 is given with its conserved first and last residue.

>TRBV12-3/TRBV12-4|12
CASSLKGRGQYF
>TRBV27|14
CASSSRLAVDTQYF
>TRBV6-2/TRBV6-3|16
CASSYSRTGGAYTQYF
>TRBV7-6|16
CASSLWGARGTVEQFF
>TRBV6-1|14
CASIPGGLQETQYF
>TRBV28|15
CASSSSGTGVQPQHF
>TRBV12-3/TRBV12-4|12
CASSLFYSPLHF
>TRBV2|17
CASTTNPLRQGGNEQFF
>TRBV12-3/TRBV12-4|12
CASRGRDSEAFF
>TRBV7-2|15
CASSQRGGRGETQYF